The 4 T cell receptor beta chains presented below share a single source sample, sequenced in a study of blood T cell repertoires in COVID-19. Some clones are missing from TCRdb's copy, which holds only in-frame ones; the method was immunoSEQ multiplex PCR. The sample gives about 130,000 clones, about 80% of which show up once; 12% is in the top ten. Input material: peripheral blood. Every receptor here comes from a woman between 55 and 75 years old with acute or convalescent COVID-19.

This chain connects TRBV7-3 to TRBJ1-1, with D hard to call. The CDR3 extends over 13 amino acids. V lost 2 bases, J lost 3 bases, and 7 bases lay in between. Germline assignment: CDR1 SGHTA and CDR2 FQGTGA. As DNA, the CDR3 is TGTGCCAGCAGCTTACGAGGTGACACTGAAGCTTTCTTT. Translation: CASSLRGDTEAFF.

The chain combines TRBV4-1 with TRBJ2-1; 9 bases align to TRBD2. This CDR3 is 18 amino acids long. From germline, CDR1 is MGHRA and CDR2 YSYEKL. V was clipped by 0 bases and J by 0 bases; unmatched bases: 6. The CDR3 sequence is CASSQESSGVVSYNEQFF. As DNA, the CDR3 is TGCGCCAGCAGCCAAGAGTCTAGCGGGGTGGTCTCCTACAATGAGCAGTTCTTC.

The chain couples TRBV11-2 to TRBJ1-6; D is unresolved. Between the trimmed V and J ends, which lost 1 base and 9 bases, there was a span of 13 bases. The CDR3 runs 15 residues. Germline loops: CDR1 SGHAT, CDR2 FQNNGV. The CDR3 sequence is CASSLGRQVTSPLHF. CDR3 DNA sequence: TGTGCCAGCAGCTTAGGCCGTCAGGTGACTTCACCCCTCCACTTT.

This rearrangement joins TRBV19 to TRBJ1-5; D is unclear. Germline-derived CDR1 and CDR2 are LNHDA and SQIVND (reference sequence). Trimming shortened V by 5 bases and J by 4 bases, and 15 bases separated the two germline ends. The CDR3 runs 15 residues. CDR3: CASSPGRRGNQPQHF. CDR3 sequence (DNA): TGTGCCAGTAGTCCTGGGAGGCGTGGGAATCAGCCCCAGCATTTT.